Listed here are 14 T cell receptor beta chains from one sample, sequenced in a study of blood T cell repertoires in COVID-19 (dated by TCRdb to 2019 to 2021). Libraries were built with the immunoSEQ multiplex PCR assay. The table was pulled from immuneACCESS by TCRdb, which kept in-frame rearrangements only. Such tables lose some clones; where checked, under half of the loss comes from unresolved V genes, and the rest has no known cause. Within this sample are approximately 300,000 clones, with around 83% of them counted one time only. The top ten clonotypes cover 1% to 1.5% of the sample. The specimen was peripheral blood. These receptors all stem from a woman aged 50 to 60 with acute or convalescent COVID-19.

This chain uses TRBV29-1 with TRBJ2-5, with D tentatively TRBD2 (6 bases). Germline CDR1 reads SQVTM; CDR2 reads ANQGSEA. The ends were cut back, 3 bases at V and 11 bases at J, with 7 bases in the middle. There are 9 residues in the CDR3. The CDR3, as DNA: TGCAGCGTTGAGGGGGGACAGTACTTC. It specifies CSVEGGQYF.

This chain links TRBV19 with TRBJ1-1; 9 nucleotides match TRBD1. Trimming at V came to 7 bases and at J to 5 bases, leaving 8 bases not matched to a gene. The germline V gene encodes CDR1 LNHDA and CDR2 SQIVND (reference sequence). The CDR3 extends over 14 amino acids. The CDR3 here is CASTPDRGWTEAFF. In DNA form, the CDR3 reads TGTGCCAGTACCCCTGACAGGGGGTGGACTGAAGCTTTCTTT. The variable domain in full, completed from reference TRBV19 and TRBJ1-1, reads DGGITQSPKYLFRKEGQNVTLSCEQNLNHDAMYWYRQDPGQGLRLIYYSQIVNDFQKGDIAEGYSVSREKKESFPLTVTSAQKNPTAFYLCASTPDRGWTEAFFGQGTRLTVV.

This clone came up a few times. The V call is TRBV2, the J call TRBJ1-1; 7 bases map to TRBD1. Germline lookup yields CDR1 SNHLY and CDR2 FYNNEI. The CDR3 is 14 amino acids. J was trimmed by 1 base and V by 8 bases; bases with no gene match: 7. CDR3 bases: TGTGCCAGCGTTGGGACAGAGAAGAACACTGAAGCTTTCTTT. It is translated as CASVGTEKNTEAFF.

This sequence joins TRBV5-4 and TRBJ1-5, with D perhaps matching TRBD1 (6 bases). The V gene's germline CDR1 is SGHNT and CDR2 YYREEE (reference sequence). Trimming stripped 4 bases from V and 9 bases from J, with 14 bases between. This CDR3 region has 13 residues. The CDR3 region is CASSRDTLGPQHF. The CDR3 bases are TGTGCCAGCAGCCGGGACACCCTGGGGCCCCAGCATTTT.

In regard to this clone: The junction shows a germline mismatch at one end, possibly a read error. This chain uses TRBV6-5 with TRBJ1-5, with 7 bases identical to TRBD1. Germline CDR1 reads MNHEY; CDR2 reads SVGAGI. This CDR3 is built from 13 residues. The CDR3 here is CTSSYSDREPQHF. The CDR3 DNA follows: TGTACCAGCAGTTACTCCGACAGGGAACCCCAGCATTTT.

The chain combines TRBV5-4 with TRBJ2-5; TRBD1 aligns across 7 bases. The CDR3 covers 14 residues. The germline V gene has CDR1 SGHNT and CDR2 YYREEE (reference sequence). Unmatched junction bases numbered 7, after V lost 3 bases and J lost 5 bases. CDR3 protein: CASSSDRVGETQYF. Here the CDR3 DNA reads TGTGCCAGCAGCTCAGACAGGGTAGGGGAGACCCAGTACTTC.

The DNA of the CDR3 is TGTGCCAGCAGCTTAGCCCCGACAGGGTCTAACTATGGCTACACCTTC. It codes for CASSLAPTGSNYGYTF. This chain joins TRBV11-2 and TRBJ1-2; 7 nucleotides match TRBD1. CDR3 length: 16 amino acids. Per germline, CDR1 SGHAT and CDR2 FQNNGV. The trim removed 1 base at V and 0 bases at J, leaving 5 bases unmatched. Using reference TRBV11-2 and TRBJ1-2 for the parts outside the CDR3, the full variable domain is EAGVAQSPRYKIIEKRQSVAFWCNPISGHATLYWYQQILGQGPKLLIQFQNNGVVDDSQLPKDRFSAERLKGVDSTLKIQPAKLEDSAVYLCASSLAPTGSNYGYTFGSGTRLTVV.

This clone was detected only a few times. The chain joins TRBV11-2 to TRBJ2-3; TRBD1 might be the D (6 bases). Trimming removed 2 bases at V and 3 bases at J, with 9 bases between. Germline V lookup: CDR1 SGHAT, CDR2 FQNNGV. The CDR3 loop spans 14 amino acids. CDR3 in DNA: TGTGCCAGCAGCTTAAACCAGGGGACAGATACGCAGTATTTT. Translated: CASSLNQGTDTQYF.

The chain uses TRBV15 and TRBJ1-1; 8 bases align to TRBD1. V trimming: 2 bases; J trimming: 2 bases; junction bases outside the gene matches: 7. Germline CDR1 reads LNHNV; CDR2 reads YYDKDF (reference sequence). The CDR3 is made up of 16 amino acids. In nucleotides, the CDR3 is TGTGCCACCAGCAGAACACAGGGGGGGTTTAACACTGAAGCTTTCTTT. Protein: CATSRTQGGFNTEAFF.

The rearrangement joins TRBV7-2 to TRBJ2-5; weak D call: TRBD2 (6 bases). CDR3 length: 14 residues. CDR1 and CDR2 from the germline V gene are SGHTA and FQGNSA. With 4 bases removed from V and 2 bases from J, the gap between germline ends came to 11 bases. For the CDR3, the DNA is TGTGCCAGCAGCTCCCGAGGGAGGCAAGAGACCCAGTACTTC. Protein sequence: CASSSRGRQETQYF. The whole variable domain, filled in from reference TRBV7-2 and TRBJ2-5, reads GAGVSQSPSNKVTEKGKDVELRCDPISGHTALYWYRQSLGQGLEFLIYFQGNSAPDKSGLPSDRFSAERTGGSVSTLTIQRTQQEDSAVYLCASSSRGRQETQYFGPGTRLLVL.

Comment on this clone: Other DNA sequences within the sample encode an identical CDR3. The chain carries TRBV18 and TRBJ1-1; 10 bases are shared with TRBD1. CDR1 is KGHSH, CDR2 LQKENI, per germline. The J segment lost 3 bases and the V segment lost 6 bases, leaving 4 bases of the junction unmatched. CDR3 length equals 14 residues. Written as DNA, the CDR3 is TGTGCCAGCTCTCGCGGACAGGGGGACACTGAAGCTTTCTTT. Residues: CASSRGQGDTEAFF.

The V call is TRBV7-3, the J call TRBJ2-3; D is perhaps TRBD2 (5 bases). This CDR3 contains 16 residues. Trimming stripped 2 bases from V and 6 bases from J, with 18 bases between. The V gene's germline CDR1 is SGHTA and CDR2 FQGTGA. CDR3 sequence: CASSLGNGLLGDTQYF. CDR3 DNA: TGTGCCAGCAGCTTAGGCAACGGACTTCTAGGGGATACGCAGTATTTT.

V and J are TRBV18 and TRBJ1-6, with 12 bases aligning to TRBD1. The CDR3 sequence is 16 residues long. CDR1 is KGHSH, CDR2 LQKENI, per germline. V gave up 4 bases and J gave up 7 bases; unmatched junction bases: 5. The DNA of the CDR3 is TGTGCCAGCTCACAATCCGGGACAGGGGGCAATTCACCCCTCCACTTT. Translating gives CASSQSGTGGNSPLHF.

The V and J genes are TRBV6-5 and TRBJ2-6, with D possibly matching TRBD1 (5 bases). The germline gives CDR1 MNHEY, CDR2 SVGAGI. V lost 2 bases to trimming and J lost 0 bases, with 8 bases between them. The CDR3 runs to 16 residues. CDR3: CASSYRGISGANVLTF. The CDR3 DNA sequence: TGTGCCAGCAGTTACAGGGGAATCTCTGGGGCCAACGTCCTGACTTTC.